These 8 T cell receptor beta chains were sequenced from one sample in a study of blood T cell repertoires in COVID-19. Clones were read by immunoSEQ multiplex PCR, and TCRdb kept only the in-frame ones, dropping some. The sample includes roughly 110,000 clones, less than 90% seen only once; the top ten take about 4.2%. Source material: peripheral blood. The origin of the receptors is a human donor in a cohort sampled during active COVID-19.

On this clone itself: The conserved closing phenylalanine or tryptophan is absent in this CDR3, likely reflecting a read error. This rearrangement joins TRBV25-1 to TRBJ1-1; 11 bases are a match to TRBD1. Trimming cost V 1 base and J 3 bases; bases outside gene matches: 4. The germline V gene encodes CDR1 MGHDK and CDR2 SYGVNS. The CDR3 runs 16 residues. CDR3 protein: CASSESGTGGYTEAFL. The CDR3 DNA sequence: TGTGCCAGCAGTGAATCCGGGACAGGGGGATACACTGAAGCTTTCCTT.

The chain carries TRBV29-1 and TRBJ1-6; 9 bases match TRBD1. CDR1 is SQVTM, CDR2 ANQGSEA, per germline. V gave up 6 bases and J gave up 7 bases; unmatched junction bases: 16. The CDR3 extends over 17 amino acids. CDR3 nucleotide sequence: TGCAGCGTCAAGACAGGGGGGCAAACCTTAGGGAATTCACCCCTCCACTTT. This sequence encodes CSVKTGGQTLGNSPLHF.

The chain employs TRBV27 and TRBJ2-5; D is perhaps TRBD2 (6 bases). V lost 6 bases, J lost 5 bases, and 13 bases lay in between. CDR3 size: 13 residues. Germline CDR1 and CDR2: MNHEY and SMNVEV (reference sequence). CDR3 nucleotides: TGTGCCAGCAGGGGACTTATCGCCGAGACCCAGTACTTC. This codes for CASRGLIAETQYF.

V gene TRBV6-5 combines with J gene TRBJ2-3, with TRBD1 identical over 10 bases. V was clipped by 2 bases and J by 10 bases; unmatched bases: 3. From germline, CDR1 is MNHEY and CDR2 SVGAGI. The CDR3 spans 13 residues. DNA for the CDR3: TGTGCCAGCAGTTACCCCGGACAGGGGGCGCAGTATTTT. Amino acids: CASSYPGQGAQYF.

V and J are TRBV30 and TRBJ2-2; 9 nucleotides match TRBD1. The CDR3 is made up of 15 amino acids. Trimming cost V 1 base and J 0 bases; bases outside gene matches: 0. Germline loops: CDR1 GTSNPN, CDR2 SVGIG (reference sequence). The CDR3 loop is CAWSGQGANTGELFF. The CDR3 coding sequence is TGTGCCTGGAGTGGACAGGGGGCGAACACCGGGGAGCTGTTTTTT.

This chain connects TRBV5-4 to TRBJ1-5; D is perhaps TRBD1 (6 bases). The CDR3 runs to 14 residues. Germline loops: CDR1 SGHNT, CDR2 YYREEE (reference sequence). The V gene lost 5 bases and the J gene lost 3 bases, with 12 bases spanning the gap. The DNA of the CDR3 is TGTGCCAGCAGGAAAAACAGGGACAATCAGCCCCAGCATTTT. This sequence encodes CASRKNRDNQPQHF.

The chain joins TRBV25-1 to TRBJ1-2; 8 bases agree with TRBD1. Germline V gene data show CDR1 as MGHDK and CDR2 as SYGVNS. J lost 4 bases, V lost 6 bases, and 10 bases had no gene match. This CDR3 contains 15 residues. The CDR3 loop is CASRGTGSAFYGYTF. The CDR3 DNA reads TGTGCCAGCAGGGGGACAGGATCGGCTTTCTATGGCTACACCTTC.

This chain links TRBV12-3 or TRBV12-4 with TRBJ1-1, with 7 nucleotides matching TRBD1. This CDR3 region has 13 residues. V gave up 8 bases and J gave up 5 bases; unmatched junction bases: 8. As DNA, the CDR3 is TGTGCCAGCCAGAGACAGGGAGGTACTGAAGCTTTCTTT. Protein: CASQRQGGTEAFF.